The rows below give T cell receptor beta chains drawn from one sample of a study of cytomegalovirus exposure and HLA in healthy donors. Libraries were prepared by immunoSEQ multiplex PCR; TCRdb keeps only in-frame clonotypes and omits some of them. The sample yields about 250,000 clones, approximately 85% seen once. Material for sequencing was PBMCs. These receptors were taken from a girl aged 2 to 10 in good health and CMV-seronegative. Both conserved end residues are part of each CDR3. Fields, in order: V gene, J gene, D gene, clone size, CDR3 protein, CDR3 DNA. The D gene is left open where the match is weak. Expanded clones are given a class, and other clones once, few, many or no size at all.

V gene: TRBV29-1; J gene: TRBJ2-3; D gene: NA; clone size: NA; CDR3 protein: CSVFRRTDTQYF; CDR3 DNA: TGCAGCGTCTTCAGGCGCACAGATACGCAGTATTTT
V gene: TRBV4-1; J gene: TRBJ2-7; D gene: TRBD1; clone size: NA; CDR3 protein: CASSQARPGQSNEQYF; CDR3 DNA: TGCGCCAGCAGCCAAGCACGACCGGGACAGAGCAACGAGCAGTACTTC
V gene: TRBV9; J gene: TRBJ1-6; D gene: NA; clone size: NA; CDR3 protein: CASSVVLLRGGNNSPLHF; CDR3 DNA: TGTGCCAGCAGCGTAGTGTTGTTGCGGGGCGGCAATAATTCACCCCTCCACTTT
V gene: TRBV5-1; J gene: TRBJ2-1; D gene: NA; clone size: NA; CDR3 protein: CASSPSRRGREQFF; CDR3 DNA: TGCGCCAGCAGCCCAAGCCGCAGAGGGCGTGAGCAGTTCTTC
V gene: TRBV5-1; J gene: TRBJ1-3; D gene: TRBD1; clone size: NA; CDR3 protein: CASSLQGAGNTIYF; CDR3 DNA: TGCGCCAGCAGCTTACAGGGGGCTGGAAACACCATATATTTT
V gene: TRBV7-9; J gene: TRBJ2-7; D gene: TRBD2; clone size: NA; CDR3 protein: CASSSVAGGHYEQYF; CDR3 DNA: TGTGCCAGCAGCTCCGTAGCGGGGGGGCACTACGAGCAGTACTTC
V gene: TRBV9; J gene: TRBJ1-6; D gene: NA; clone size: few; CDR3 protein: CASSVDSSLNSPLHF; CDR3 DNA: TGTGCCAGCAGCGTGGACAGCTCCCTCAATTCACCCCTCCACTTT
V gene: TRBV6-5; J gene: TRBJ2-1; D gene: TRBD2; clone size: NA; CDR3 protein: CASSPRTSGSPEQFF; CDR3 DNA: TGTGCCAGCAGCCCACGTACTAGCGGGAGCCCTGAGCAGTTCTTC
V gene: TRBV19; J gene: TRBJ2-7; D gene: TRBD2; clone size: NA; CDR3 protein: CASSRLAGFYEQYF; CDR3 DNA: TGTGCCAGTAGTAGACTAGCGGGTTTTTACGAGCAGTACTTC
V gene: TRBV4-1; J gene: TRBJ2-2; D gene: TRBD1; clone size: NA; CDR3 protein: CASSQDTGTGVVGELFF; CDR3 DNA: TGCGCCAGCAGCCAAGATACCGGGACAGGGGTAGTCGGGGAGCTGTTTTTT
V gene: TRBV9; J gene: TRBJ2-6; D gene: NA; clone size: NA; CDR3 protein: CASSPNSKVDVLTF; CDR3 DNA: TGTGCCAGCAGCCCGAACAGTAAGGTGGACGTCCTGACTTTC
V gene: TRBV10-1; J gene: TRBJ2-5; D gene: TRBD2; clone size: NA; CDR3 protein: CASSESGLAGETQYF; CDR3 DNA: TGCGCCAGCAGTGAGTCGGGACTAGCGGGAGAGACCCAGTACTTC
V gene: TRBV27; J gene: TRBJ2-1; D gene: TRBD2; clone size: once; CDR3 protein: CASSLAPRGGSYNEQFF; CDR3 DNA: TGTGCCAGCAGTTTAGCCCCTCGGGGGGGCTCCTACAATGAGCAGTTCTTC
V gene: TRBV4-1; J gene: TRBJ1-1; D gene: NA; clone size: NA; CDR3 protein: CASSPVLRGGLNTEAFF; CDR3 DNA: TGCGCCAGCAGCCCGGTTTTAAGGGGAGGGTTGAACACTGAAGCTTTCTTT
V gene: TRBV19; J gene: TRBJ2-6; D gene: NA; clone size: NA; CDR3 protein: CASSMQGVAGANVLTF; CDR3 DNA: TGTGCCAGTAGTATGCAGGGTGTCGCTGGGGCCAACGTCCTGACTTTC
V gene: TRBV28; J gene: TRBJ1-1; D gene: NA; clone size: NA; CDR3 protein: CASSFLQVNTEAFF; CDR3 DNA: TGTGCCAGCAGTTTTCTCCAGGTGAACACTGAAGCTTTCTTT
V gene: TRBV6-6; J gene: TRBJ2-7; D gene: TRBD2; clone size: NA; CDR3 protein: CASSLGLVPYEQYF; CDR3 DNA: TGTGCCAGCAGTTTGGGACTAGTACCCTACGAGCAGTACTTC
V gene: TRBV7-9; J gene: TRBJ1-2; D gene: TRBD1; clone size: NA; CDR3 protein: CASSLERTGGGYSF; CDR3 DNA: TGTGCCAGCAGCTTAGAGAGGACAGGGGGCGGCTATTCCTTC
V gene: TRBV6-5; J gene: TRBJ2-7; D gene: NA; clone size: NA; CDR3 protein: CASRKRGYEQYF; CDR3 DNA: TGTGCCAGCAGGAAAAGGGGCTACGAGCAGTACTTC
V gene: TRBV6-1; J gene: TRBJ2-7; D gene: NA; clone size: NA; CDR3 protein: CASRFSAGEQYF; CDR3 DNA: TGTGCCAGCAGATTTAGCGCGGGCGAGCAGTACTTC
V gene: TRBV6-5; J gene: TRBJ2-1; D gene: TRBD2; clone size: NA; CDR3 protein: CASGRGGNEQFF; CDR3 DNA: TGTGCCAGCGGACGGGGGGGCAATGAGCAGTTCTTC
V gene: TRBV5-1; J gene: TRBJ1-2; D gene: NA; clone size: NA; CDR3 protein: CASSLDSQNYGYTF; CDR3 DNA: TGCGCCAGCAGCTTGGACAGTCAAAACTATGGCTACACCTTC
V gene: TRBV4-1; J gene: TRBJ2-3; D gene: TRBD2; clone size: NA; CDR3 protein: CASSQDQAGGPKDTQYF; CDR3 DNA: TGCGCCAGCAGCCAAGATCAAGCGGGGGGGCCGAAAGATACGCAGTATTTT
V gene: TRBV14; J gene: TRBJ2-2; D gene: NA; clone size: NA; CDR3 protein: CASSRQATNTGELFF; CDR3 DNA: TGTGCCAGCAGCCGACAGGCCACGAACACCGGGGAGCTGTTTTTT
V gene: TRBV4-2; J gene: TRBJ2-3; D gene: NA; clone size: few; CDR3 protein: CASSQAGYTQYF; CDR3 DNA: TGTGCCAGCAGCCAAGCAGGGTATACGCAGTATTTT
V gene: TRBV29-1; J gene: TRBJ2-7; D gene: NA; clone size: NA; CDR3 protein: CSVVGTRAGYEQYF; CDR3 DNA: TGCAGCGTTGTGGGGACCAGGGCGGGATACGAGCAGTACTTC
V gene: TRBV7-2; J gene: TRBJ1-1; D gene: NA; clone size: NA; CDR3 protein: CASSFYPGATGTEAFF; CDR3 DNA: TGTGCCAGCAGCTTCTATCCAGGGGCAACTGGAACTGAAGCTTTCTTT
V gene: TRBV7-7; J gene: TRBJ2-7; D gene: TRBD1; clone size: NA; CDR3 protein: CASSSGQLGEQYF; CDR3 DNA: TGTGCCAGCAGCTCGGGACAGCTCGGGGAGCAGTACTTC
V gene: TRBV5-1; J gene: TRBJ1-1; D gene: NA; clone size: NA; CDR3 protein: CASSPQAGVVMNTEAFF; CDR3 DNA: TGCGCCAGCAGCCCCCAGGCGGGGGTTGTTATGAACACTGAAGCTTTCTTT
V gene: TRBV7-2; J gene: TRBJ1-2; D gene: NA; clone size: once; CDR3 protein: CASSYDGGTNYGYTF; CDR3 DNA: TGTGCCAGCAGTTACGATGGGGGGACTAACTATGGCTACACCTTC
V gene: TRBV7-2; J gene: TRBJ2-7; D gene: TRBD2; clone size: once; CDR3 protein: CASSTGTSYEQYF; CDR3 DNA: TGTGCCAGCAGCACCGGGACTAGTTACGAGCAGTACTTC
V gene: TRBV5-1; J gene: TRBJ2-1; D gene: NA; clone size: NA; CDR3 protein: CASSLGLRYNEQFF; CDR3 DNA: TGCGCCAGCAGCTTGGGACTAAGATACAATGAGCAGTTCTTC
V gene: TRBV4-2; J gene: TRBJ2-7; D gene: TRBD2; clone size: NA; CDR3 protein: CASSQDSGRLDEQYF; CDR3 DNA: TGTGCCAGCAGCCAAGATAGCGGGAGGCTCGACGAGCAGTACTTC
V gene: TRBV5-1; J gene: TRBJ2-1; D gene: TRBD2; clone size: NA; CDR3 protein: CASSFMTSENNEQFF; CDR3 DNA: TGCGCCAGCAGCTTTATGACTAGCGAAAACAATGAGCAGTTCTTC
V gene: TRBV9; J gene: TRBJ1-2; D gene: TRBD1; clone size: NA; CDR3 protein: CASSSYGGPGTVNYGYTF; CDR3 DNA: TGTGCCAGCAGCTCGTATGGAGGACCCGGGACAGTTAACTATGGCTACACCTTC
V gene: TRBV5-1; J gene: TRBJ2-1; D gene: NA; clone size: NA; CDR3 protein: CASSNAYEQFF; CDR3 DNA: TGCGCCAGCAGTAACGCGTATGAGCAGTTCTTC
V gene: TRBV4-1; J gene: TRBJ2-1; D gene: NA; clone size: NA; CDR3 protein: CASSRWGELWDEQFF; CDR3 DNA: TGCGCCAGCAGCCGCTGGGGGGAGTTATGGGATGAGCAGTTCTTC
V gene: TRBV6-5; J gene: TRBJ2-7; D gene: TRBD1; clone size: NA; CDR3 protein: CASSYSGQGFYEQYF; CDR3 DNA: TGTGCCAGCAGTTACTCGGGACAGGGTTTCTACGAGCAGTACTTC
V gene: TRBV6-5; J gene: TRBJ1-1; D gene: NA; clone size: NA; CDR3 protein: CASSPTIYGTEAFF; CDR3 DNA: TGTGCCAGCAGTCCAACAATTTACGGGACTGAAGCTTTCTTT
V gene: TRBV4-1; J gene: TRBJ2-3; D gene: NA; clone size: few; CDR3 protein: CASSHAKTGFSTDTQYF; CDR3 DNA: TGCGCCAGCAGCCACGCCAAAACAGGGTTCAGTACAGATACGCAGTATTTT
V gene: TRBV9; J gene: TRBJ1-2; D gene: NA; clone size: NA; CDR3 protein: CASSGPTRPYGYTF; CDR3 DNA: TGTGCCAGCAGCGGACCGACAAGGCCCTATGGCTACACCTTC
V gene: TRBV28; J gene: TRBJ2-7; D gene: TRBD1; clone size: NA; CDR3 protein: CASSLGQPSYEQYF; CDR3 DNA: TGTGCCAGCAGTTTGGGACAGCCTTCCTACGAGCAGTACTTC
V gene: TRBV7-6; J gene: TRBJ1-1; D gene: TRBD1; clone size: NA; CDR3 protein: CASSLRDPTGGGLAFF; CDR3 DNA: TGTGCCAGCAGCCTCAGAGACCCCACAGGGGGTGGGTTGGCTTTCTTT
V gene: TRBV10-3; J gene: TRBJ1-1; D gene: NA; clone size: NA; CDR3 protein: CATSQGLLAFF; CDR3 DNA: TGTGCCACCTCCCAGGGATTGTTAGCTTTCTTT
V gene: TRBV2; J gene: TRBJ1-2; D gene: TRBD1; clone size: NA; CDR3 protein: CASRRTGIGYTF; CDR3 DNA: TGTGCCAGCAGACGGACAGGGATCGGCTACACCTTC
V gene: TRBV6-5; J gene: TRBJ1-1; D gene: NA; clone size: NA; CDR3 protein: CASSYSGRRGGEAFF; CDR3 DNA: TGTGCCAGCAGTTACTCGGGGCGTCGGGGGGGTGAAGCTTTCTTT
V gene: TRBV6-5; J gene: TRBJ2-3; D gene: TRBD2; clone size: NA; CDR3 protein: CASSYGPGGPDTQYF; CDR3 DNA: TGTGCCAGCAGTTACGGGCCGGGGGGGCCGGATACGCAGTATTTT
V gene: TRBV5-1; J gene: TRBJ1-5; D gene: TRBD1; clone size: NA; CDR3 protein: CASSLEGTGNSNQPQHF; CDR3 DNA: TGCGCCAGCAGCTTGGAGGGGACAGGGAATAGCAATCAGCCCCAGCATTTT